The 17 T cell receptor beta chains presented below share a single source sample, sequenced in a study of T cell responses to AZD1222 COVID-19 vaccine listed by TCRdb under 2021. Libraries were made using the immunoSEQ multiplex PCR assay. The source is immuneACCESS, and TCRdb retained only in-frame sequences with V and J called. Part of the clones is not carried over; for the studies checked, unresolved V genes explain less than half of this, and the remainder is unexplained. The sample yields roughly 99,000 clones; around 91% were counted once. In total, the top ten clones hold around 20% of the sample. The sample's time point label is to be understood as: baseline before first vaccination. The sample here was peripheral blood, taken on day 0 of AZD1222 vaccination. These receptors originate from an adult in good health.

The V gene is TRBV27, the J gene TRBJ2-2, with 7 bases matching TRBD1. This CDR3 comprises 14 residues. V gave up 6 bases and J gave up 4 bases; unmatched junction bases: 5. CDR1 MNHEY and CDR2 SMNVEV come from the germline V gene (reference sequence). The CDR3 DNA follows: TGTGCCAGCAGGCAGGGGGTGGTCACCGGGGAGCTGTTTTTT. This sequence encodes CASRQGVVTGELFF.

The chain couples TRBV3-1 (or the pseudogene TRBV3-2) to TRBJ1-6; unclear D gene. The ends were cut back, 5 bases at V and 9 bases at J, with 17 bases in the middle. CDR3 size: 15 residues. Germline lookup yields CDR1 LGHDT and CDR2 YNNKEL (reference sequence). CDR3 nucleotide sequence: TGTGCCAGCAGCGGAGCGGACCGACCGGGTTCACCCCTCCACTTT. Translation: CASSGADRPGSPLHF.

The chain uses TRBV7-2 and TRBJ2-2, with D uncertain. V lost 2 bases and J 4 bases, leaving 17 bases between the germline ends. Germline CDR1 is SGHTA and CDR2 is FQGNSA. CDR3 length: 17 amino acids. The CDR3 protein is CASSLMPAPTVTGELFF. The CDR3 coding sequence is TGTGCCAGCAGCTTAATGCCGGCTCCGACGGTCACCGGGGAGCTGTTTTTT.

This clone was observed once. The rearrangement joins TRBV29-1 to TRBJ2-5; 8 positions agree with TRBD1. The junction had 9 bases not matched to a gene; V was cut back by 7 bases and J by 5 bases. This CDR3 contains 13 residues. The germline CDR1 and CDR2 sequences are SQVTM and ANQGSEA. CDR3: CSGVDRVWETQYF. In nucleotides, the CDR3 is TGCAGCGGGGTGGACAGGGTATGGGAGACCCAGTACTTC.

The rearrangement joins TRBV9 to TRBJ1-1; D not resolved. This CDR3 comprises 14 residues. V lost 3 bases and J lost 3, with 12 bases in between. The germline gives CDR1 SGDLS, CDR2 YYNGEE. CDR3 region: CASSEQFSDTEAFF. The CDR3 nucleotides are TGTGCCAGCAGCGAACAGTTCTCCGACACTGAAGCTTTCTTT.

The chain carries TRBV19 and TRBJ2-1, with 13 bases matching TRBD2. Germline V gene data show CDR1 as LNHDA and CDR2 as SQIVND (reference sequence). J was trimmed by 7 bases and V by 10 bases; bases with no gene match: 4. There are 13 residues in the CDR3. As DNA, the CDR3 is TGTGCCACAGGGACTAGCGGGGCAAATGAGCAGTTCTTC. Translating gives CATGTSGANEQFF.

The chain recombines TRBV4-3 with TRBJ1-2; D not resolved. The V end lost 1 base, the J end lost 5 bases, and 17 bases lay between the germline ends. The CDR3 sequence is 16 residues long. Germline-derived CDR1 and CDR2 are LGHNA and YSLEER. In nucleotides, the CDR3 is TGCGCCAGCAGCCAAGCTGAGGAGTCGGTCGCTTATGGCTACACCTTC. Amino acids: CASSQAEESVAYGYTF.

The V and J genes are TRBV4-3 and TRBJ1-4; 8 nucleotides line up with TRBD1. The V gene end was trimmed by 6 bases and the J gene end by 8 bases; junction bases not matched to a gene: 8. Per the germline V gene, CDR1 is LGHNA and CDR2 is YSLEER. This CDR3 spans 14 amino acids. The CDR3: CASSQSGGGEKLFF. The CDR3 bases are TGCGCCAGCAGTCAGTCAGGGGGCGGAGAAAAACTGTTTTTT.

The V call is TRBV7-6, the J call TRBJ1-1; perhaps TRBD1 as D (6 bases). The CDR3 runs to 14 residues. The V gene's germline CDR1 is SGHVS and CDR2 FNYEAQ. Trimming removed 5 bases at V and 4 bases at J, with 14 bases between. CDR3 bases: TGTGCCAGCAGCACTTCCCCGACAGGCACTGAAGCTTTCTTT. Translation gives CASSTSPTGTEAFF. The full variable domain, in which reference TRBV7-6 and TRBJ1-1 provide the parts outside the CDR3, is GAGVSQSPRYKVTKRGQDVALRCDPISGHVSLYWYRQALGQGPEFLTYFNYEAQQDKSGLPNDRFSAERPEGSISTLTIQRTEQRDSAMYRCASSTSPTGTEAFFGQGTRLTVV.

The CDR3, as DNA: TGTGCCAGCAGCCACGGGACGGTTTTGCGCCATGAGCAGTTCTTC. Its protein is CASSHGTVLRHEQFF. The chain recombines TRBV7-2 with TRBJ2-1, with D possibly being TRBD1 or TRBD2 (5 bases each). CDR3 length equals 15 residues. Trimming cost V 5 bases and J 8 bases, with 19 bases left between them. In germline, CDR1 is SGHTA, CDR2 FQGNSA.

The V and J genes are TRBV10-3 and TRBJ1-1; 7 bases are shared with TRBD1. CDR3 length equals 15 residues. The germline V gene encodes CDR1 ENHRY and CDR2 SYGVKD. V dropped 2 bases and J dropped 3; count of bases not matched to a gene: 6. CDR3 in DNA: TGTGCCATCAGTGAGGACAGGGTGATTGACACTGAAGCTTTCTTT. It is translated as CAISEDRVIDTEAFF.

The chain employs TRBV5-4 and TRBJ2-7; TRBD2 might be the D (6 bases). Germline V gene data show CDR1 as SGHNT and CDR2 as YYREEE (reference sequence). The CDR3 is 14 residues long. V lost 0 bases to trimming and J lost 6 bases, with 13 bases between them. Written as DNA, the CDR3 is TGTGCCAGCAGCTTGGTATCTAGGGGAGGCGAGCAGTACTTC. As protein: CASSLVSRGGEQYF.

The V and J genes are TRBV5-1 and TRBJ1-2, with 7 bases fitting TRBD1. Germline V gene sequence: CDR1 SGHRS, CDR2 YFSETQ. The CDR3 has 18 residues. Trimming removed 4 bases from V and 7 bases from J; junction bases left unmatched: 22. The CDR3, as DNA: TGCGCCAGCAGCGCAAAACCCTCGACAGGGAGGAAGCTTGCTGGCTACACCTTC. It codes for CASSAKPSTGRKLAGYTF.

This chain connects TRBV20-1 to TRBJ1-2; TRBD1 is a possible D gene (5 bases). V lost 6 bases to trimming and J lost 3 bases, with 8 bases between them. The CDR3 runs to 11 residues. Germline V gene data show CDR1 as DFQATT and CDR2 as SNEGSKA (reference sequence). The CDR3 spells CSAPRDYGYTF. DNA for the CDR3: TGCAGTGCACCCAGGGACTATGGCTACACCTTC.

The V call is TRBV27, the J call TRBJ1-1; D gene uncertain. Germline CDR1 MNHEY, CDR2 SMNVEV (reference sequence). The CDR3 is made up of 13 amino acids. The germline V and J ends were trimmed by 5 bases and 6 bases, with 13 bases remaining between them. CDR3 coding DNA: TGTGCCAGCAGTCCCTTAGGCCCAGCTGAAGCTTTCTTT. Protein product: CASSPLGPAEAFF.

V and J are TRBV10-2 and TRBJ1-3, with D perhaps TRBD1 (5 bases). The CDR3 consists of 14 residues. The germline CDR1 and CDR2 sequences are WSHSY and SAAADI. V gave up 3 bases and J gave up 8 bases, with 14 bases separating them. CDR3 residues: CASSEEGLEDTIYF. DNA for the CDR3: TGCGCCAGCAGTGAAGAGGGGCTGGAAGACACCATATATTTT.

CDR3 coding DNA: TGTGCCAGCAGCCAAGGCATAGGCGGGACAGGGTCTTTCTATGGCTACACCTTC. This sequence encodes CASSQGIGGTGSFYGYTF. V and J are TRBV3-1 (or the pseudogene TRBV3-2) and TRBJ1-2, with 9 nucleotides matching TRBD1. Germline V lookup: CDR1 LGHDT, CDR2 YNNKEL (reference sequence). The CDR3 runs to 18 residues. V lost 1 base and J lost 4; bases outside the gene matches: 13.